Shown below are 21 T cell receptor beta chains from a single sample sequenced in a study of T cells in Graves' hyperthyroidism and ophthalmopathy. TCR beta CDR3 regions were amplified from RNA transcripts. The HTBI set primed first-round TCR CDR3 RT-PCR. TCRdb used MiXCR to reprocess the multiplex PCR reads, holding one entry per CDR3 protein. This sample has 270,000 or so distinct CDR3 sequences, with less than 30% found just once. Sequences were obtained from blood. Receptors were obtained from a man aged 35 to 55 with Graves' hyperthyroidism that later progressed to Graves' ophthalmopathy.

There are many counts of this clonotype. Mismatch with germline at one junction end may stem from a read error. The V call is TRBV11-2, the J call TRBJ2-5; D gene unclear. This CDR3 contains 17 residues. Germline CDR1 is SGHAT and CDR2 is FQNNGV. CDR3 in amino acids: CASSIDSRRTRQETQYF. The DNA of the CDR3 is TGTGCCAGCAGCATAGATTCGAGGCGGACGAGGCAAGAGACCCAGTACTTC.

This chain joins TRBV6-2 or TRBV6-3 and TRBJ1-1, with 10 nucleotides matching TRBD1. Per germline, CDR1 MNHEY and CDR2 SVGEGT. J was trimmed by 3 bases and V by 8 bases; bases with no gene match: 3. The CDR3 sequence is 13 residues long. For the CDR3, the DNA is TGTGCCAGCGGACAGGGGGGTGACACTGAAGCTTTCTTT. It is translated as CASGQGGDTEAFF.

This clonotype appeared many times. The chain joins TRBV27 to TRBJ2-5; D perhaps matches TRBD2 (6 bases). The V and J ends lost 5 bases and 5 bases respectively, with 15 bases between them. CDR1 and CDR2 from the germline V gene are MNHEY and SMNVEV (reference sequence). The CDR3 has 14 residues. CDR3 sequence (DNA): TGTGCCAGCAGTACGTTGACCAGCGGGGAGACCCAGTACTTC. This encodes CASSTLTSGETQYF.

This clonotype was seen ten or more times. The V gene is TRBV27, the J gene TRBJ2-5, with D possibly matching TRBD2 (5 bases). The germline CDR1 and CDR2 sequences are MNHEY and SMNVEV (reference sequence). Trimming took off 1 base at V and 3 bases at J, with 9 bases between the two ends. The CDR3 totals 14 residues. The CDR3 sequence: CASSLFGREETQYF. DNA for the CDR3: TGTGCCAGCAGTTTATTTGGGCGGGAAGAGACCCAGTACTTC.

The table lists this clonotype with many counts. The gene calls are TRBV2 and TRBJ2-5; 11 bases agree with TRBD2. Germline CDR1 and CDR2: SNHLY and FYNNEI. Trimming cost V 2 bases and J 1 base; bases outside gene matches: 3. The CDR3 is 16 residues long. The CDR3 DNA reads as TGTGCCAGCAGTGAATACGGGACTAGCGGCCAAGAGACCCAGTACTTC. Protein sequence: CASSEYGTSGQETQYF. The full variable domain, rest sourced from reference TRBV2 and TRBJ2-5, is EPEVTQTPSHQVTQMGQEVILRCVPISNHLYFYWYRQILGQKVEFLVSFYNNEISEKSEIFDDQFSVERPDGSNFTLKIRSTKLEDSAMYFCASSEYGTSGQETQYFGPGTRLLVL.

This clonotype appeared many times. The gene calls are TRBV6-2 or TRBV6-3 and TRBJ2-2, with 12 bases aligning to TRBD2. The length of the CDR3 is 14 residues. The V segment lost 7 bases and the J segment 4 bases; nucleotides outside the gene matches: 1. CDR1 and CDR2 from the germline V gene are MNHEY and SVGEGT. CDR3 region: CASKTSGSTGELFF. Written as DNA, the CDR3 is TGTGCCAGCAAGACTAGCGGGAGCACCGGGGAGCTGTTTTTT.

In this sample, this clonotype turned up many times. The chain recombines TRBV28 with TRBJ2-7; D gene ambiguous. Between the trimmed V and J ends, which lost 5 bases and 4 bases, there was a span of 21 bases. Looked up from germline, CDR1 is MDHEN and CDR2 is SYDVKM. The CDR3 runs to 16 residues. In DNA, the CDR3 is TGTGCCAGCAGTCCAACGACTCGCGGAGAAAGATACGAGCAGTACTTC. The encoded protein is CASSPTTRGERYEQYF.

This clonotype showed up many times. J is TRBJ2-7 and V is TRBV20-1, with 10 nucleotides matching TRBD2. J gave up 6 bases and V 3 bases, and 5 bases lay outside the gene matches. Germline CDR1 and CDR2: DFQATT and SNEGSKA (reference sequence). There are 13 residues in the CDR3. As DNA, the CDR3 is TGCAGTGCTAGGCTAGCGGGAGTACTCGAGCAGTACTTC. As protein: CSARLAGVLEQYF.

The sample holds many counts of this clonotype. The genes are TRBV7-3 and TRBJ2-1, with 7 positions matching TRBD1. Germline lookup yields CDR1 SGHTA and CDR2 FQGTGA. Trimming at V came to 5 bases and at J to 4 bases, leaving 2 bases not matched to a gene. This CDR3 spans 13 amino acids. This CDR3 is CASSADRYNEQFF. CDR3 DNA: TGTGCCAGCAGCGCGGACAGGTACAATGAGCAGTTCTTC.

This chain links TRBV6-1 with TRBJ1-2; TRBD1 agrees at 7 bases. V lost 6 bases to trimming and J lost 4 bases; unmatched junction nucleotides: 5. From germline, CDR1 is MNHNS and CDR2 SASEGT. The CDR3 length is 13 residues. The CDR3 loop reads CASRVTGSYGYTF. The CDR3 nucleotides read TGTGCCAGCAGAGTGACAGGGAGCTATGGCTACACCTTC.

The table lists this clonotype with many counts. The chain uses TRBV6-2 or TRBV6-3 and TRBJ2-6; 7 bases align to TRBD2. V trimming: 2 bases; J trimming: 8 bases; junction bases outside the gene matches: 15. This CDR3 is 18 amino acids long. The germline gives CDR1 MNHEY, CDR2 SVGEGT. The CDR3 reads CASSYGGRSFLHSNVLTF. CDR3 coding DNA: TGTGCCAGCAGTTACGGCGGGAGATCTTTCTTGCATTCCAACGTCCTGACTTTC.

V usage is TRBV19 and J usage is TRBJ1-5; the D is unclear. The V gene's germline CDR1 is LNHDA and CDR2 SQIVND (reference sequence). V lost 4 bases, J lost 1 base, and 8 bases lay in between. The CDR3 runs to 14 residues. CDR3 sequence reads: CASSRAGSNQPQHF. The CDR3 DNA sequence: TGTGCCAGTAGTAGAGCGGGGAGCAATCAGCCCCAGCATTTT. The variable domain in full, with the rest retrieved from reference TRBV19 and TRBJ1-5, is DGGITQSPKYLFRKEGQNVTLSCEQNLNHDAMYWYRQDPGQGLRLIYYSQIVNDFQKGDIAEGYSVSREKKESFPLTVTSAQKNPTAFYLCASSRAGSNQPQHFGDGTRLSIL.

This clonotype was seen many times. The chain employs TRBV18 and TRBJ1-1; D ambiguous. The CDR3 has 16 amino acids. CDR1 and CDR2 (germline): KGHSH, LQKENI. The germline V and J ends were trimmed by 8 bases and 0 bases, with 19 bases remaining between them. In DNA form, the CDR3 reads TGTGCCAGCACCAGGACGGAGCCGTACATGAACACTGAAGCTTTCTTT. Encoded protein: CASTRTEPYMNTEAFF.

The chain has TRBV6-1 and TRBJ2-7; 11 bases agree with TRBD1. V gave up 5 bases and J gave up 4 bases; unmatched junction bases: 10. The CDR3 has 16 amino acids. CDR1 is MNHNS, CDR2 SASEGT, per germline. Written as DNA, the CDR3 is TGTGCCAGCAGTCAACGCCCGGGACAGGGGGGGTACGAGCAGTACTTC. Residues: CASSQRPGQGGYEQYF.

This clonotype has more than one count but fewer than ten. V usage is TRBV6-2 or TRBV6-3 and J usage is TRBJ2-7, with TRBD1 matching over 7 bases. V lost 4 bases and J lost 2; bases outside the gene matches: 5. The CDR3 length is 14 residues. Germline V gene data show CDR1 as MNHEY and CDR2 as SVGEGT. CDR3 in DNA: TGTGCCAGCAGTTGGGGGACAGCGCCCTACGAGCAGTACTTC. It encodes CASSWGTAPYEQYF.

There are many counts of this clonotype. The J gene is TRBJ2-6, the V gene TRBV28; no definite D call. Germline lookup yields CDR1 MDHEN and CDR2 SYDVKM. This CDR3 has 14 residues. The ends were cut back, 4 bases at V and 4 bases at J, with 8 bases in the middle. The CDR3 here is CASSSPPGANVLTF. Here the CDR3 DNA reads TGTGCCAGCAGTTCCCCCCCCGGGGCCAACGTCCTGACTTTC.

This clonotype was counted ten times or more. The rearrangement joins TRBV6-5 to TRBJ2-7; D call uncertain. CDR1 and CDR2 from the germline V gene are MNHEY and SVGAGI. V was trimmed by 4 bases and J by 3 bases, leaving 19 bases between them. The CDR3 runs to 16 residues. CDR3 DNA sequence: TGTGCCAGCAGTTTGGGCCGGATACCTGGCTACTACGAGCAGTACTTC. Protein: CASSLGRIPGYYEQYF.

This clonotype was found many times. The chain is built from TRBV15 and TRBJ1-3, with unresolved D. Germline-derived CDR1 and CDR2 are LNHNV and YYDKDF (reference sequence). This CDR3 has 15 amino acids. Between the trimmed V and J ends, which lost 0 bases and 4 bases, there was a span of 10 bases. The CDR3, as DNA: TGTGCCACCAGCAGAGATGTGGGTTTCGGAAACACCATATATTTT. It translates to CATSRDVGFGNTIYF.

This clonotype was detected a few times. A read error may explain this, as a much larger clone is one base away. The DNA of the CDR3 is TGTGCCAGCCGCGGGGGGGGAAACACCATATATTTT. Its translation: CASRGGGNTIYF. The chain carries TRBV3-1 and TRBJ1-3; possibly TRBD1 for D (5 bases). Germline V gene data show CDR1 as LGHDT and CDR2 as YNNKEL (reference sequence). The CDR3 sequence is 12 residues long. The V gene lost 8 bases and the J gene lost 4 bases, with 9 bases spanning the gap.

This clonotype has at least ten counts. The V and J genes are TRBV20-1 and TRBJ2-7; 11 nucleotides align to TRBD2. This CDR3 has 17 amino acids. The V segment lost 1 base and the J segment 4 bases; nucleotides outside the gene matches: 12. Germline V gene lookup returns CDR1 DFQATT and CDR2 SNEGSKA (reference sequence). In nucleotides, the CDR3 is TGCAGTGCTAGAGCTAGCGGGAGGCCCCGGACGGGGTACGAGCAGTACTTC. It is translated as CSARASGRPRTGYEQYF.

This clonotype was seen many times. The chain combines TRBV20-1 with TRBJ2-5, with 12 bases matching TRBD2. The germline CDR1 and CDR2 sequences are DFQATT and SNEGSKA (reference sequence). The CDR3 runs 18 residues. The V gene end was trimmed by 1 base and the J gene end by 5 bases; junction bases not matched to a gene: 14. This CDR3 is CSARGQTSGSRISETQYF. In DNA, the CDR3 is TGCAGTGCTAGAGGCCAGACTAGCGGGAGTCGAATTTCGGAGACCCAGTACTTC.